This record concerns one T cell receptor beta chain sequence. In the authors' workflow: Amplification of reference gene primers provided the estimated nucleated cell counts. Libraries were prepared by immunoSEQ multiplex PCR; TCRdb keeps only in-frame clonotypes and omits some of them. V and J calls plus clone size are reproduced from that table; the DNA served to infer D and trimming. The data show 90,000 to 110,000 clones, 81% seen once. The record originates from a study of blood T cell repertoires in COVID-19. In the study overall: The cDNA or gDNA used as material had been derived from T cells, B-cell-depleted T cells, or PBMCs.

Per germline, CDR1 SGHTA and CDR2 FQGNSA. The CDR3 is made up of 16 amino acids. Losses at the gene ends were 2 bases for V and 0 bases for J; bases not matched to a gene: 5. V usage is TRBV7-2 and J usage is TRBJ2-3; TRBD2 agrees at 7 bases. This sequence was found in a woman aged 70-85 years with acute or convalescent COVID-19. Sequencing used peripheral blood. CDR3 DNA sequence: TGTGCCAGCAGCTTAAGGTGGCGGGAGAGCACAGATACGCAGTATTTT. It specifies CASSLRWRESTDTQYF.